Here is one T cell receptor (beta chain) with its context. Its antigen remains unidentified. The assay was immunoSEQ multiplex PCR, and TCRdb's table has in-frame clones only and misses some. The sample gives over a thousand clones, approximately 60% of which show up once; around 50% is in the top ten. Germline V gene data show CDR1 as SGHRS and CDR2 as YFSETQ. The CDR3 totals 12 residues. V lost 0 bases to trimming and J lost 14 bases, with 13 bases between them. These data originate in a study of STAT3 mutations in large granular lymphocyte leukemia. Notes on the study in general: Sampling intervals varied between patients and samples. Every T-cell large granular lymphocyte leukemia patient had at least one immunodominant TCR beta clonotype. Samples missed the first appearance of the clone. Some patients had dominant TCR clones larger than their STAT3 mutant burden. Persisting codominant clonotypes may have hidden a small pathogenic clone.

The source material was PBMCs. This TCR was recovered from a human donor with T large granular lymphocyte leukemia. Some clones in this sample may be carry-over from other donors' samples. The V and J genes are TRBV5-1 and TRBJ2-3; D call uncertain. In DNA form, the CDR3 reads TGCGCCAGCAGCTTGGCCCAACACCCCTTGTATTTT. Its translation: CASSLAQHPLYF. The variable domain in full, completed from reference TRBV5-1 and TRBJ2-3, reads KAGVTQTPRYLIKTRGQQVTLSCSPISGHRSVSWYQQTPGQGLQFLFEYFSETQRNKGNFPGRFSGRQFSNSRSEMNVSTLELGDSALYLCASSLAQHPLYFGPGTRLTVL.